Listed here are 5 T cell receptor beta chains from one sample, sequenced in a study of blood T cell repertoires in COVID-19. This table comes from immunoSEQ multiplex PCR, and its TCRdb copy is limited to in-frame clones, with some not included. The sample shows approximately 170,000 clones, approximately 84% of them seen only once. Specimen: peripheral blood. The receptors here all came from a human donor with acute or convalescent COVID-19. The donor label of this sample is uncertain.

Here the CDR3 DNA reads TGTGCCAGCAAGAGGGGGACCGGCAATCAGCCCCAGCATTTT. Translation gives CASKRGTGNQPQHF. V and J are TRBV19 and TRBJ1-5; D might be TRBD1 (6 bases). V lost 9 bases and J 2 bases, leaving 14 bases between the germline ends. The CDR3 runs 14 residues. CDR1 and CDR2 from the germline V gene are LNHDA and SQIVND (reference sequence). The full variable domain, with the rest looked up from reference TRBV19 and TRBJ1-5, is DGGITQSPKYLFRKEGQNVTLSCEQNLNHDAMYWYRQDPGQGLRLIYYSQIVNDFQKGDIAEGYSVSREKKESFPLTVTSAQKNPTAFYLCASKRGTGNQPQHFGDGTRLSIL.

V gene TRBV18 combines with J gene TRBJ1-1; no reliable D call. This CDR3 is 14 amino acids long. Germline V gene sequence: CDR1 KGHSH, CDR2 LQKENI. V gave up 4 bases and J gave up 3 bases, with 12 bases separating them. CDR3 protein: CASSLTGRDTEAFF. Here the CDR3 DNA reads TGTGCCAGCTCACTTACCGGGAGGGACACTGAAGCTTTCTTT.

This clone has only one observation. This CDR3 reads CASSQIGTSGSHEQYF. Here the CDR3 DNA reads TGTGCCAGCAGCCAAATTGGGACTAGCGGTTCTCACGAGCAGTACTTC. The V call is TRBV9, the J call TRBJ2-7; 11 bases match TRBD2. With 4 bases clipped from V and 5 bases from J, the junction kept 11 bases outside the gene matches. This CDR3 is 16 amino acids long. From germline, CDR1 is SGDLS and CDR2 YYNGEE.

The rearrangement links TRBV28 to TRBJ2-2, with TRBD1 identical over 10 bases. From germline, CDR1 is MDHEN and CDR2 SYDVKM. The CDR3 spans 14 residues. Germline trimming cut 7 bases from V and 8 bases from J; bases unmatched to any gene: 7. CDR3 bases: TGTGCCAGCACCACTCCGGGACAGGGGGGGGAGCTGTTTTTT. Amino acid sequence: CASTTPGQGGELFF.

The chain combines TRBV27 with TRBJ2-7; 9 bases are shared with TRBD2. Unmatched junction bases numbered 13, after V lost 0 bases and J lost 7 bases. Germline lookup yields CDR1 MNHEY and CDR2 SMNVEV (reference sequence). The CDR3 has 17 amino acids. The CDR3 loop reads CASSLSKRLAGLSEQYF. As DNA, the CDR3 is TGTGCCAGCAGTTTATCGAAGCGGCTAGCGGGGTTGAGTGAGCAGTACTTC.